One T cell receptor beta chain is described in this entry. What it binds is unknown. The data originate from a study of cytomegalovirus exposure and HLA in healthy donors. Turning to the study itself: Among the approximately 420 donors who were genotyped, about 80% fell in the genetic ancestry cluster that is associated with self-reported Caucasian donors. Study-level findings and limits: There were some public TCRs occurring in many donors, but most TCR sequences were rare. The study put some 150 TCR beta chains on its list as cytomegalovirus-associated.

Per the germline V gene, CDR1 is LNHNV and CDR2 is YYDKDF (reference sequence). CDR3 size: 14 residues. Between the trimmed V and J ends, which lost 3 bases and 1 base, there was a span of 10 bases. In the PCR, 60 Vbeta and 13 Jbeta primers were used. Source study methods: Approximately 11 million shared chains were among tens of millions of unique TCR beta chains counted in a later analysis. Produced via immunoSEQ multiplex PCR; TCRdb's table is partial and in-frame only. The D gene and trimming were derived from the DNA, and the V and J assignments and clone size from that table. This table holds around 97,000 clones, about three quarters found once.

The sample comprised PBMCs. This chain uses TRBV15 with TRBJ2-7; no definite D call. The receptor was derived from a middle-aged man in good health and CMV-seronegative. CDR3 sequence: CATSSFPLSYEQYF. DNA for the CDR3: TGTGCCACCAGCAGTTTTCCGTTATCCTACGAGCAGTACTTC.